This T cell receptor beta chain was identified in a study of breast tumors, draining lymph nodes, adjacent tissues. Points from the study as a whole: The lymph node origin of tumor T cells was framed as consistent with a hypothesis, not demonstrated. Tumor TCR diversity was below lymph nodes but above nontumor tissue. Most tumor T cells seemingly derive from lymph node, then expand in tumor.

This clonotype has a count of ten or more. Antigen specificity is unknown. The CDR3 totals 13 residues. Germline lookup yields CDR1 SGHTA and CDR2 FQGNSA. Deletions cut 2 bases from V and 4 bases from J, with 9 bases between. Breast cancer patients provided tissue from their axillary draining lymph nodes. Each CDR3 protein gets one entry after TCRdb re-called the multiplex PCR reads with MiXCR. This sample has under 85,000 distinct CDR3 sequences, with approximately 19% found just once. The receptor was derived from a female donor with breast cancer. Some clones in this sample may be carry-over from other donors' samples. Input material: axillary lymph node tissue. V and J are TRBV7-2 and TRBJ2-7; D gene unclear. CDR3 sequence: CASSLSRSYEQYF. Here the CDR3 DNA reads TGTGCCAGCAGCTTAAGCCGCTCATACGAGCAGTACTTC.